These T cell receptor beta chains were read from a single sample in a study of cytomegalovirus exposure and HLA in healthy donors. Clones were sequenced by immunoSEQ multiplex PCR, and TCRdb holds only the in-frame ones, with some missing. The profile covers approximately 170,000 clones, with about 76% appearing a single time and around 7% taken by the ten largest. Input material: PBMCs. The source of these receptors is a male donor in good health and CMV-seropositive. Both conserved end residues are part of each CDR3. D genes are given only for firm matches. For some rows the clone size is stated as once, few or many, or as a class when expanded; others skip it.

CDR3 protein: CASSQSLNQPQHF
CDR3 DNA: TGCGCCAGCAGCCAATCCCTCAATCAGCCCCAGCATTTT
J gene: TRBJ1-5
clone size: NA
D gene: NA
V gene: TRBV4-1

CDR3 protein: CASSAGLAGNNEQFF
CDR3 DNA: TGTGCCAGCAGTGCCGGACTAGCGGGGAACAATGAGCAGTTCTTC
J gene: TRBJ2-1
clone size: few
D gene: TRBD2
V gene: TRBV25-1

CDR3 protein: CASSARGTSTDTQYF
CDR3 DNA: TGTGCCAGCAGTGCCCGGGGTACTAGCACAGATACGCAGTATTTT
J gene: TRBJ2-3
clone size: few
D gene: NA
V gene: TRBV2

CDR3 protein: CASSLVDRPNTEAFF
CDR3 DNA: TGTGCCAGCAGCCTGGTGGACAGGCCGAACACTGAAGCTTTCTTT
J gene: TRBJ1-1
clone size: NA
D gene: TRBD1
V gene: TRBV5-1

CDR3 protein: CAISEGQAENTEAFF
CDR3 DNA: TGTGCCATCAGTGAGGGACAGGCCGAGAACACTGAAGCTTTCTTT
J gene: TRBJ1-1
clone size: few
D gene: TRBD1
V gene: TRBV10-3

CDR3 protein: CASSLRDRAYLHF
CDR3 DNA: TGTGCCAGCAGCTTGAGGGACAGGGCATATCTCCACTTT
J gene: TRBJ1-6
clone size: NA
D gene: TRBD1
V gene: TRBV5-5

CDR3 protein: CASSVTGTGGGYTF
CDR3 DNA: TGTGCCAGTAGTGTGACCGGGACAGGGGGCGGCTACACCTTC
J gene: TRBJ1-2
clone size: NA
D gene: TRBD1
V gene: TRBV19

CDR3 protein: CASSDYTTGDRSPHPNQPQHF
CDR3 DNA: TGCGCCAGCAGTGATTATACCACGGGCGACAGGTCCCCGCATCCCAATCAGCCCCAGCATTTT
J gene: TRBJ1-5
clone size: NA
D gene: NA
V gene: TRBV10-1

CDR3 protein: CASSPRFRALHF
CDR3 DNA: TGTGCCAGCAGTCCTCGGTTTCGGGCCCTCCACTTT
J gene: TRBJ1-6
clone size: few
D gene: NA
V gene: TRBV6-5

CDR3 protein: CASSPYRVSTEAFF
CDR3 DNA: TGCGCCAGCAGCCCCTACAGGGTTAGCACTGAAGCTTTCTTT
J gene: TRBJ1-1
clone size: NA
D gene: NA
V gene: TRBV4-3

CDR3 protein: CASSLWQGRETQYF
CDR3 DNA: TGCGCCAGCAGCTTGTGGCAGGGAAGGGAGACCCAGTACTTC
J gene: TRBJ2-5
clone size: NA
D gene: NA
V gene: TRBV5-1

CDR3 protein: CASSSHVTEKLFF
CDR3 DNA: TGTGCCAGCAGCTCACACGTAACCGAAAAACTGTTTTTT
J gene: TRBJ1-4
clone size: NA
D gene: NA
V gene: TRBV11-2

CDR3 protein: CASSHGRQGGYTF
CDR3 DNA: TGTGCCAGCAGCCACGGCAGGCAGGGTGGCTACACCTTC
J gene: TRBJ1-2
clone size: NA
D gene: NA
V gene: TRBV7-9

CDR3 protein: CATSREGGETNEKLFF
CDR3 DNA: TGTGCCACCAGCAGAGAGGGGGGGGAGACTAATGAAAAACTGTTTTTT
J gene: TRBJ1-4
clone size: NA
D gene: NA
V gene: TRBV15

CDR3 protein: CASSLGLSTDTQYF
CDR3 DNA: TGTGCCAGCTCCCTGGGCCTCAGCACAGATACGCAGTATTTT
J gene: TRBJ2-3
clone size: NA
D gene: NA
V gene: TRBV11-2

CDR3 protein: CASRVERLTDTQYF
CDR3 DNA: TGTGCCAGCAGGGTAGAGAGACTCACAGATACGCAGTATTTT
J gene: TRBJ2-3
clone size: NA
D gene: NA
V gene: TRBV2

CDR3 protein: CASNPTGATNEKLFF
CDR3 DNA: TGCGCCAGCAACCCCACGGGTGCAACTAATGAAAAACTGTTTTTT
J gene: TRBJ1-4
clone size: NA
D gene: NA
V gene: TRBV5-1

CDR3 protein: CASSLGGAGEQYF
CDR3 DNA: TGTGCCAGCAGCTTGGGTGGGGCGGGGGAGCAGTACTTC
J gene: TRBJ2-7
clone size: NA
D gene: NA
V gene: TRBV7-3

CDR3 protein: CASSFKRTGSGYTF
CDR3 DNA: TGTGCCAGCAGCTTCAAACGGACAGGGAGTGGCTACACCTTC
J gene: TRBJ1-2
clone size: NA
D gene: TRBD1
V gene: TRBV11-2

CDR3 protein: CASSLNRDRVYGYTF
CDR3 DNA: TGTGCCAGCAGCTTAAACCGGGACAGGGTGTATGGCTACACCTTC
J gene: TRBJ1-2
clone size: once
D gene: TRBD1
V gene: TRBV7-9

CDR3 protein: CASRGYRGSEQYF
CDR3 DNA: TGTGCCAGCAGGGGGTACAGGGGTAGCGAGCAGTACTTC
J gene: TRBJ2-7
clone size: NA
D gene: TRBD1
V gene: TRBV6-5

CDR3 protein: CASSLRGSSGAFF
CDR3 DNA: TGTGCCAGCAGTTTAAGGGGTTCGTCGGGAGCTTTCTTT
J gene: TRBJ1-1
clone size: NA
D gene: NA
V gene: TRBV27

CDR3 protein: CASSPLAGRTSYEQYF
CDR3 DNA: TGTGCCAGCAGCCCCCTGGCAGGGCGCACCTCCTACGAGCAGTACTTC
J gene: TRBJ2-7
clone size: NA
D gene: NA
V gene: TRBV7-8

CDR3 protein: CASTGGATDTQYF
CDR3 DNA: TGTGCCAGTACCGGAGGTGCCACAGATACGCAGTATTTT
J gene: TRBJ2-3
clone size: NA
D gene: NA
V gene: TRBV6-1

CDR3 protein: CASGLLQGSQETQYF
CDR3 DNA: TGTGCTAGTGGTTTGCTCCAGGGGAGCCAAGAGACCCAGTACTTC
J gene: TRBJ2-5
clone size: NA
D gene: NA
V gene: TRBV12-5

CDR3 protein: CASQTDRQAEAFF
CDR3 DNA: TGTGCCAGCCAAACCGACCGTCAGGCTGAAGCTTTCTTT
J gene: TRBJ1-1
clone size: NA
D gene: NA
V gene: TRBV2

CDR3 protein: CASSVGGGKAGNTIYF
CDR3 DNA: TGTGCCAGCAGCGTAGGGGGAGGAAAGGCTGGAAACACCATATATTTT
J gene: TRBJ1-3
clone size: few
D gene: NA
V gene: TRBV9

CDR3 protein: CAIGGGRFNSPLHF
CDR3 DNA: TGTGCCATCGGGGGGGGACGATTTAATTCACCCCTCCACTTT
J gene: TRBJ1-6
clone size: NA
D gene: NA
V gene: TRBV10-3

CDR3 protein: CASSYGLSLGGYEQYF
CDR3 DNA: TGTGCCAGCAGTTACGGCCTTTCTTTAGGAGGCTACGAGCAGTACTTC
J gene: TRBJ2-7
clone size: NA
D gene: NA
V gene: TRBV6-5

CDR3 protein: CATSRGGFGEGQGDF
CDR3 DNA: TGTGCCACCAGCAGAGGGGGATTCGGGGAGGGACAAGGAGACTTC
J gene: TRBJ1-2
clone size: NA
D gene: NA
V gene: TRBV15

CDR3 protein: CASSAGQGHTEAFF
CDR3 DNA: TGTGCCAGCAGCGCGGGACAGGGGCACACTGAAGCTTTCTTT
J gene: TRBJ1-1
clone size: NA
D gene: TRBD1
V gene: TRBV7-9

CDR3 protein: CASSQGRTGVIRNTEAFF
CDR3 DNA: TGTGCCAGCAGTCAAGGGCGGACAGGGGTCATTAGGAACACTGAAGCTTTCTTT
J gene: TRBJ1-1
clone size: NA
D gene: TRBD1
V gene: TRBV6-1

CDR3 protein: CASSPRQGANEKLFF
CDR3 DNA: TGTGCCAGCAGTCCTCGACAGGGGGCGAATGAAAAACTGTTTTTT
J gene: TRBJ1-4
clone size: NA
D gene: TRBD1
V gene: TRBV2

CDR3 protein: CASSQGVTRGSEQYF
CDR3 DNA: TGCGCCAGCAGCCAAGGGGTGACTAGAGGGAGCGAGCAGTACTTC
J gene: TRBJ2-7
clone size: many
D gene: NA
V gene: TRBV4-1

CDR3 protein: CASSQVFWFLLYSTDTQYF
CDR3 DNA: TGCGCCAGCAGCCAAGTCTTTTGGTTCCTACTCTACAGCACAGATACGCAGTATTTT
J gene: TRBJ2-3
clone size: once
D gene: NA
V gene: TRBV4-1

CDR3 protein: CASSSQGTNTEAFF
CDR3 DNA: TGCGCCAGCAGCTCCCAGGGTACGAACACTGAAGCTTTCTTT
J gene: TRBJ1-1
clone size: NA
D gene: NA
V gene: TRBV5-1

CDR3 protein: CAWAAMEGAYGYTF
CDR3 DNA: TGTGCCTGGGCTGCCATGGAGGGGGCCTATGGCTACACCTTC
J gene: TRBJ1-2
clone size: once
D gene: TRBD1
V gene: TRBV30

CDR3 protein: CASSKGQDEQFF
CDR3 DNA: TGTGCCAGCAGCAAGGGGCAGGATGAGCAGTTCTTC
J gene: TRBJ2-1
clone size: NA
D gene: NA
V gene: TRBV11-2

CDR3 protein: CSTRTARTPTDTQYF
CDR3 DNA: TGCAGCACCCGGACAGCCCGCACCCCCACAGATACGCAGTATTTT
J gene: TRBJ2-3
clone size: NA
D gene: NA
V gene: TRBV29-1

CDR3 protein: CASSEGQGFEKLFF
CDR3 DNA: TGTGCCAGCAGTGAAGGACAGGGTTTTGAAAAACTGTTTTTT
J gene: TRBJ1-4
clone size: many
D gene: TRBD1
V gene: TRBV6-1

CDR3 protein: CAWSVQGNEKLFF
CDR3 DNA: TGTGCCTGGAGTGTACAGGGTAATGAAAAACTGTTTTTT
J gene: TRBJ1-4
clone size: NA
D gene: NA
V gene: TRBV30

CDR3 protein: CASSGSGGNTGELFF
CDR3 DNA: TGTGCCAGCAGCGGCAGCGGGGGGAACACCGGGGAGCTGTTTTTT
J gene: TRBJ2-2
clone size: few
D gene: TRBD2
V gene: TRBV7-9

CDR3 protein: CASSSGTGSSPLHF
CDR3 DNA: TGTGCCAGCAGTTCCGGGACAGGGAGCTCACCCCTCCACTTT
J gene: TRBJ1-6
clone size: NA
D gene: TRBD1
V gene: TRBV6-6

CDR3 protein: CASSFQSGNSQPQHF
CDR3 DNA: TGTGCCAGCAGCTTTCAGTCAGGGAATAGTCAGCCCCAGCATTTT
J gene: TRBJ1-5
clone size: NA
D gene: NA
V gene: TRBV5-8

CDR3 protein: CASSSTSGSRSSYNEQFF
CDR3 DNA: TGTGCCAGCAGCTCGACTAGCGGGTCACGGAGCTCCTACAATGAGCAGTTCTTC
J gene: TRBJ2-1
clone size: NA
D gene: TRBD2
V gene: TRBV7-9

CDR3 protein: CASKSGGAGTDTQYF
CDR3 DNA: TGTGCCAGCAAAAGCGGGGGGGCTGGTACAGATACGCAGTATTTT
J gene: TRBJ2-3
clone size: NA
D gene: TRBD2
V gene: TRBV7-3

CDR3 protein: CAVGGPGTDTQYF
CDR3 DNA: TGTGCCGTAGGGGGACCTGGCACAGATACGCAGTATTTT
J gene: TRBJ2-3
clone size: NA
D gene: NA
V gene: TRBV10-3

CDR3 protein: CASSSPGQGGYEQYF
CDR3 DNA: TGTGCCAGCAGCTCTCCGGGACAGGGGGGCTACGAGCAGTACTTC
J gene: TRBJ2-7
clone size: NA
D gene: TRBD1
V gene: TRBV5-4

CDR3 protein: CASSLMGAANTGELFF
CDR3 DNA: TGTGCCAGCAGCTTAATGGGGGCGGCGAACACCGGGGAGCTGTTTTTT
J gene: TRBJ2-2
clone size: NA
D gene: NA
V gene: TRBV7-3

CDR3 protein: CASGLVLGRGADQPQHF
CDR3 DNA: TGTGCTAGTGGTTTGGTACTGGGCAGGGGGGCGGATCAGCCCCAGCATTTT
J gene: TRBJ1-5
clone size: NA
D gene: TRBD1
V gene: TRBV12-5

CDR3 protein: CASSPIRAEQYF
CDR3 DNA: TGTGCCAGCTCCCCCATCCGAGCCGAGCAGTACTTC
J gene: TRBJ2-7
clone size: few
D gene: NA
V gene: TRBV18

CDR3 protein: CAWSVSHYEQYF
CDR3 DNA: TGTGCCTGGAGTGTAAGCCACTACGAGCAGTACTTC
J gene: TRBJ2-7
clone size: NA
D gene: NA
V gene: TRBV30

CDR3 protein: CAWSVGQGSGNTIYF
CDR3 DNA: TGTGCCTGGAGTGTCGGACAGGGCTCTGGAAACACCATATATTTT
J gene: TRBJ1-3
clone size: NA
D gene: TRBD1
V gene: TRBV30

CDR3 protein: CASSEDVKGTF
CDR3 DNA: TGTGCCAGCAGTGAAGACGTGAAGGGGACCTTC
J gene: TRBJ1-2
clone size: NA
D gene: NA
V gene: TRBV2

CDR3 protein: CASGAGGTQETQYF
CDR3 DNA: TGCGCCAGCGGAGCGGGGGGTACCCAAGAGACCCAGTACTTC
J gene: TRBJ2-5
clone size: NA
D gene: TRBD2
V gene: TRBV10-1

CDR3 protein: CASSGNEKLFF
CDR3 DNA: TGTGCCAGCAGCGGTAATGAAAAACTGTTTTTT
J gene: TRBJ1-4
clone size: few
D gene: NA
V gene: TRBV25-1

CDR3 protein: CASSQDRGGSAGTDTQYF
CDR3 DNA: TGCGCCAGCAGCCAAGATCGGGGGGGCAGCGCAGGCACAGATACGCAGTATTTT
J gene: TRBJ2-3
clone size: NA
D gene: TRBD2
V gene: TRBV4-1

CDR3 protein: CASGGQGRPYEQYF
CDR3 DNA: TGTGCCAGCGGGGGACAGGGGAGGCCCTACGAGCAGTACTTC
J gene: TRBJ2-7
clone size: NA
D gene: TRBD1
V gene: TRBV2

CDR3 protein: CASSVFGTVNEKLFF
CDR3 DNA: TGTGCCAGCAGTGTCTTTGGGACAGTTAATGAAAAACTGTTTTTT
J gene: TRBJ1-4
clone size: NA
D gene: TRBD1
V gene: TRBV2